This entry lists 22 T cell receptor beta chains sequenced from one sample in a study of CD4+ T cells in melanoma. Repertoires were generated with immunoSEQ multiplex PCR, while TCRdb's copy carries only in-frame clones and drops some. The profile shows about 50,000 clones, nearly 90% of them singletons. Sequenced input: peripheral blood. The receptor set was obtained from a human donor with melanoma.

The V call is TRBV6-5, the J call TRBJ2-7; possibly TRBD1 for D (5 bases). The CDR3 has 11 residues. The V gene lost 5 bases and the J gene lost 3 bases, with 5 bases spanning the gap. Per the germline V gene, CDR1 is MNHEY and CDR2 is SVGAGI. The CDR3 loop reads CASSDSYEQYF. The CDR3 DNA follows: TGTGCCAGCAGTGACAGCTACGAGCAGTACTTC.

CDR3 coding DNA: TGTGCCAGCAGCTTTGGGACTAGCGGGGTTGAGCAGTACTTC. Protein: CASSFGTSGVEQYF. The J gene is TRBJ2-7, the V gene TRBV7-9; 13 positions agree with TRBD2. J was trimmed by 7 bases and V by 3 bases; bases with no gene match: 3. This CDR3 comprises 14 residues. Germline V gene data show CDR1 as SEHNR and CDR2 as FQNEAQ (reference sequence).

The chain joins TRBV4-1 to TRBJ2-1; TRBD2 agrees at 11 bases. Trimming cost V 0 bases and J 4 bases; bases outside gene matches: 8. Germline CDR1 and CDR2: MGHRA and YSYEKL. The length of the CDR3 is 18 residues. For the CDR3, the DNA is TGCGCCAGCAGCCAAGAAGTCCCGGGACTAGCGGTGTACAATGAGCAGTTCTTC. Translation gives CASSQEVPGLAVYNEQFF.

The chain links TRBV4-2 to TRBJ2-1, with TRBD1 matching over 8 bases. The germline gives CDR1 LGHNA, CDR2 YNFKEQ. The CDR3 length is 16 residues. Trimming at V came to 0 bases and at J to 8 bases, leaving 9 bases not matched to a gene. The CDR3: CASSQESSDRGYEQFF. The CDR3 DNA reads as TGTGCCAGCAGCCAAGAGAGCTCAGACAGGGGATATGAGCAGTTCTTC.

This clone was recorded only once. The rearrangement joins TRBV9 to TRBJ1-1; D remains ambiguous. Germline V gene data show CDR1 as SGDLS and CDR2 as YYNGEE. The CDR3 consists of 14 residues. Between the trimmed V and J ends, which lost 4 bases and 0 bases, there was a span of 10 bases. The CDR3: CASSPGRLNTEAFF. CDR3 sequence (DNA): TGTGCCAGCAGCCCGGGGAGACTGAACACTGAAGCTTTCTTT. The full variable domain, in which reference TRBV9 and TRBJ1-1 provide the parts outside the CDR3, is DSGVTQTPKHLITATGQRVTLRCSPRSGDLSVYWYQQSLDQGLQFLIQYYNGEERAKGNILERFSAQQFPDLHSELNLSSLELGDSALYFCASSPGRLNTEAFFGQGTRLTVV.

Worth noting for this clone: The germline gene is not matched at one end of the junction; a read error may be the cause. The rearrangement links TRBV7-7 to TRBJ2-5, with D tentatively TRBD1 (5 bases). The CDR3 sequence is 13 residues long. Germline V gives CDR1 SSHAT, CDR2 FNYEAQ (reference sequence). DNA for the CDR3: TGTGCTAGCAGCTTAGGGGTTGGGGAGACCCAGTACTTC. Translation gives CASSLGVGETQYF.

The chain has TRBV7-6 and TRBJ2-7; D unresolved. The V gene's germline CDR1 is SGHVS and CDR2 FNYEAQ. Trimming left V 2 bases short and J 0 bases short, with 2 bases between. This CDR3 contains 12 residues. CDR3 sequence reads: CASSLNSYEQYF. CDR3 nucleotides: TGTGCCAGCAGCTTAAACTCCTACGAGCAGTACTTC.

This clone was seen just once. CDR3 sequence (DNA): TGTGCCAGCAGCTTTTCCAGGGTCGGGCTTAGGACCCAGTACTTC. It codes for CASSFSRVGLRTQYF. The chain employs TRBV7-9 and TRBJ2-5; D might be TRBD1 (5 bases). Deletions cut 3 bases from V and 7 bases from J, with 18 bases between. This CDR3 region has 15 residues. CDR1 SEHNR and CDR2 FQNEAQ come from the germline V gene (reference sequence).

The chain has TRBV19 and TRBJ1-2, with D tentatively TRBD1 (6 bases). Germline V gene data show CDR1 as LNHDA and CDR2 as SQIVND (reference sequence). This CDR3 comprises 13 residues. V shed 4 bases and J shed 8 bases, with 14 bases lying between them. This CDR3 reads CASSTTGRVGYTF. CDR3 DNA sequence: TGTGCCAGTAGTACGACAGGTAGGGTCGGCTACACCTTC.

The chain employs TRBV11-2 and TRBJ1-5, with D possibly being TRBD1 (6 bases). The V end was cut by 4 bases, the J end by 6 bases, with 10 bases between. CDR1 and CDR2 from the germline V gene are SGHAT and FQNNGV. The CDR3 has 13 amino acids. CDR3 region: CASSWGAGQPQHF. The CDR3 DNA is TGTGCCAGCAGCTGGGGGGCGGGTCAGCCCCAGCATTTT. The entire variable domain, with the rest obtained from reference TRBV11-2 and TRBJ1-5, is as follows: EAGVAQSPRYKIIEKRQSVAFWCNPISGHATLYWYQQILGQGPKLLIQFQNNGVVDDSQLPKDRFSAERLKGVDSTLKIQPAKLEDSAVYLCASSWGAGQPQHFGDGTRLSIL.

The chain carries TRBV27 and TRBJ2-1; 9 bases map to TRBD1. The CDR3 spans 16 residues. After removal of 1 base from V and 7 bases from J, the junction contained 8 bases not matched to a gene. The V gene's germline CDR1 is MNHEY and CDR2 SMNVEV (reference sequence). CDR3 DNA: TGTGCCAGCAGTTTATACTCCGGGACAGGGTTGAATGAGCAGTTCTTC. It codes for CASSLYSGTGLNEQFF.

This clone was recorded only once. The V call is TRBV7-3, the J call TRBJ2-7; D is perhaps TRBD1 or TRBD2 (5 bases each). Between the trimmed V and J ends, which lost 5 bases and 4 bases, there was a span of 30 bases. Germline V gene lookup returns CDR1 SGHTA and CDR2 FQGTGA. The length of the CDR3 is 19 residues. The CDR3 region has the DNA TGTGCCAGCAGCGAGCTCCGGGACCCAGGCCGGGGCTTTCGTTACGAGCAGTACTTC. Protein product: CASSELRDPGRGFRYEQYF.

The V gene is TRBV7-3, the J gene TRBJ2-5; possibly TRBD1 for D (7 bases). The CDR3 loop spans 18 amino acids. Trimming took off 0 bases at V and 2 bases at J, with 19 bases between the two ends. Germline CDR1 SGHTA, CDR2 FQGTGA. The CDR3 DNA follows: TGTGCCAGCAGCTTAACCGACCGCGGGACAGTTCGTCAAGAGACCCAGTACTTC. Residues: CASSLTDRGTVRQETQYF.

The V gene is TRBV4-1, the J gene TRBJ1-5, with D perhaps matching TRBD1 (5 bases). V was cut by 1 base and J by 1 base, with 5 bases left in between. This CDR3 is 14 amino acids long. Germline-derived CDR1 and CDR2 are MGHRA and YSYEKL. CDR3 sequence: CASSQGDSNQPQHF. The CDR3 DNA reads as TGCGCCAGCAGCCAAGGGGACAGCAATCAGCCCCAGCATTTT.

As to this clone: A junction end diverges from the germline sequence, so it may reflect a read error. DNA of the CDR3: TGTGCCAGCTCGCCACGGATAGGAGGCGCCTCTGGAAACACCATATATTTT. Its protein product is CASSPRIGGASGNTIYF. The genes are TRBV18 and TRBJ1-3; D remains ambiguous. This CDR3 comprises 17 residues. Germline V gene sequence: CDR1 KGHSH, CDR2 LQKENI.

This chain uses TRBV6-6 with TRBJ1-2; 8 bases align to TRBD1. Germline V gene sequence: CDR1 MNHNY, CDR2 SVGAGI (reference sequence). V dropped 0 bases and J dropped 8; count of bases not matched to a gene: 5. The CDR3 is 14 amino acids. The CDR3 reads CASSYSQGAGGYTF. CDR3 nucleotide sequence: TGTGCCAGCAGTTACTCGCAGGGGGCGGGGGGCTACACCTTC.

This rearrangement joins TRBV4-3 to TRBJ2-7; D gene ambiguous. Trimming took 0 bases from V and 2 from J, leaving 14 bases between them. Germline assignment: CDR1 LGHNA and CDR2 YSLEER. The CDR3 sequence is 16 residues long. DNA for the CDR3: TGCGCCAGCAGCCAAGACTTCCGGCGGCTAGCCTACGAGCAGTACTTC. Translated: CASSQDFRRLAYEQYF.

The rearrangement uses TRBV13 and TRBJ2-1; TRBD2 matches 11 bases. V was pared by 2 bases and J by 4 bases, with 13 bases of the junction left unmatched. Germline V gives CDR1 PRHDT, CDR2 FYEKMQ (reference sequence). The CDR3 length is 19 residues. CDR3 DNA: TGTGCCAGCAGCTTACTCCTCTCGACTAGCGGGGCGGGTTACAATGAGCAGTTCTTC. It codes for CASSLLLSTSGAGYNEQFF.

The V and J genes are TRBV11-2 and TRBJ2-1; 12 bases are shared with TRBD2. CDR1 SGHAT and CDR2 FQNNGV come from the germline V gene. CDR3 length: 16 amino acids. The junction had 8 bases not matched to a gene; V was cut back by 3 bases and J by 8 bases. CDR3 in amino acids: CASSFTSGGSFHEQFF. The CDR3 coding sequence is TGTGCCAGCAGCTTTACTAGCGGGGGGAGTTTCCATGAGCAGTTCTTC.

The V gene is TRBV4-2, the J gene TRBJ1-1; D is unclear. The CDR3 length is 15 residues. Trimming shortened V by 0 bases and J by 1 base, and 9 bases separated the two germline ends. Per the germline V gene, CDR1 is LGHNA and CDR2 is YNFKEQ. CDR3 sequence (DNA): TGTGCCAGCAGCCAAGATTGGGCAGCGAACACTGAAGCTTTCTTT. This codes for CASSQDWAANTEAFF.

By share, this clone ranks as medium-sized. Sequence at one end of the junction differs from germline and may be a read error. The J gene is TRBJ2-2, the V gene TRBV7-7, with D tentatively TRBD1 or TRBD2 (5 bases each). The CDR3 contains 14 residues. Germline V lookup: CDR1 SSHAT, CDR2 FNYEAQ (reference sequence). CDR3 bases: TGTGCTAGCAGCTTAGCCACGGGACCCGGGGAGCTGTTTTTT. Translation: CASSLATGPGELFF.

This clone was seen only a few times. J is TRBJ1-5 and V is TRBV6-1; D call uncertain. This CDR3 has 14 residues. Trimming shortened V by 1 base and J by 9 bases, and 13 bases separated the two germline ends. Germline V gene data show CDR1 as MNHNS and CDR2 as SASEGT. The CDR3 loop reads CASSEDTEKRPQHF. DNA of the CDR3: TGTGCCAGCAGTGAAGATACGGAAAAAAGGCCCCAGCATTTT.